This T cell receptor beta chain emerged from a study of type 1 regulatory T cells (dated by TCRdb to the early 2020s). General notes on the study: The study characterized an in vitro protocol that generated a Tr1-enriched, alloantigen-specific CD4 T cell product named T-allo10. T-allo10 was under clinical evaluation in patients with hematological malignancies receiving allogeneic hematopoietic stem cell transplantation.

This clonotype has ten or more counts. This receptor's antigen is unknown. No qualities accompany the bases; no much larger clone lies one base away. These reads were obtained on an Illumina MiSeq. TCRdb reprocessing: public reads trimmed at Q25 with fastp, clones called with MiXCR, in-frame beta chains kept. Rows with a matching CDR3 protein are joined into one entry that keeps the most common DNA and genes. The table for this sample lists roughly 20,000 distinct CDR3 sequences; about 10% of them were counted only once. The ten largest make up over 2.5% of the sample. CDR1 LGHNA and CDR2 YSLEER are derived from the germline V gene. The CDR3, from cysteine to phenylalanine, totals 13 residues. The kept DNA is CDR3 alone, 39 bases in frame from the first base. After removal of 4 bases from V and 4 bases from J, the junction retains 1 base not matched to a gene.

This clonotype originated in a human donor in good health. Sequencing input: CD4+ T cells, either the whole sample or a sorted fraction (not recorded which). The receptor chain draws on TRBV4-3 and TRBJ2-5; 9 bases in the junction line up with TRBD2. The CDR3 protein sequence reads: CASSRREGETQYF. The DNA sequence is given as TGCGCCAGCAGCCGGCGGGAGGGAGAGACCCAGTACTTC.